This T cell receptor (beta chain) derives from a study of high-grade serous ovarian cancer treatment subgroups. Findings and caveats of the study: Clonal relatedness tracked neoantigen level, and by trend copy number and mutation load. Tumors within one patient showed repertoire similarity of roughly 0.1 to 0.79.

Generated by immunoSEQ multiplex PCR, the TCRdb table keeps only in-frame clones and is missing some. The data contain roughly 4,300 clones, over 55% of them singletons. The tumor samples were collected prior to definitive surgery or chemotherapy. With regard to this clone: Its target is unknown.

The receptor was isolated from a human donor with high-grade serous ovarian cancer. The specimen sequenced was tumor tissue.

The CDR3 sequence is CASSAGQRSGLFEYF. The DNA for the CDR3 is TGTGCCAGCAGTGCCGGACAGCGCTCTGGGTTATTCGAATACTTC. The genes are TRBV2 and TRBJ2-7, with D tentatively TRBD1 (6 bases). The CDR3 totals 15 residues. Deletions cut 4 bases from V and 13 bases from J, with 26 bases between. Germline V gene lookup returns CDR1 SNHLY and CDR2 FYNNEI.